Following are 31 T cell receptor beta chains from one sample sequenced in a study of OX40 agonist ivuxolimab in advanced cancers. Sequencing used immunoSEQ multiplex PCR; TCRdb keeps in-frame clones, though not all of them. This table has approximately 74,000 clones, about 93% appearing once. The starting material was CD4+ or CD8+ T cells sorted from blood, obtained in a trial of the OX40 agonist ivuxolimab. The receptors come from an adult with an advanced solid tumor such as melanoma, head and neck, liver or kidney cancer.

This chain joins TRBV5-1 and TRBJ2-5, with D perhaps matching TRBD2 (6 bases). Trimming cost V 0 bases and J 5 bases, with 8 bases left between them. Germline loops: CDR1 SGHRS, CDR2 YFSETQ. The CDR3 spans 13 residues. This CDR3 reads CASSLEGRETQYF. In DNA form, the CDR3 reads TGCGCCAGCAGCTTGGAGGGGAGGGAGACCCAGTACTTC. The full variable domain, its missing parts supplied by reference TRBV5-1 and TRBJ2-5, is KAGVTQTPRYLIKTRGQQVTLSCSPISGHRSVSWYQQTPGQGLQFLFEYFSETQRNKGNFPGRFSGRQFSNSRSEMNVSTLELGDSALYLCASSLEGRETQYFGPGTRLLVL.

V is TRBV14 and J is TRBJ1-1; D unresolved. Trimming pared 5 bases from V and 1 base from J, leaving 11 bases between. CDR3 size: 14 residues. CDR1 is SGHDN and CDR2 is FVKESK in the germline V gene. The CDR3 nucleotides are TGTGCCAGCAGCTCCTGGGCCCCGAACACTGAAGCTTTCTTT. Protein product: CASSSWAPNTEAFF.

The V gene is TRBV7-2, the J gene TRBJ1-4; 8 bases agree with TRBD1. Trimming at V came to 5 bases and at J to 7 bases, leaving 12 bases not matched to a gene. This CDR3 has 16 amino acids. CDR1 SGHTA and CDR2 FQGNSA come from the germline V gene. CDR3 coding DNA: TGTGCCAGCAGCCTAAATGCAGGGGGCGTCGGTGAAAAACTGTTTTTT. Its protein is CASSLNAGGVGEKLFF.

The rearrangement joins TRBV14 to TRBJ2-1; 7 bases match TRBD1. Germline V gene lookup returns CDR1 SGHDN and CDR2 FVKESK. Trimming took 6 bases from V and 5 from J; bases not matched to a gene: 10. The CDR3 runs 15 residues. The chain's CDR3 is CASSPIGQGDNEQFF. CDR3 nucleotide sequence: TGTGCCAGCAGTCCGATTGGGCAGGGGGACAATGAGCAGTTCTTC.

The chain couples TRBV19 to TRBJ2-1; the match to TRBD1 covers 10 bases. CDR3 size: 16 residues. CDR1 is LNHDA and CDR2 is SQIVND in the germline V gene (reference sequence). V lost 5 bases to trimming and J lost 2 bases; unmatched junction nucleotides: 6. As DNA, the CDR3 is TGTGCCAGTAGTCCGCGGACAGGGGGAACCTACAATGAGCAGTTCTTC. Its protein product is CASSPRTGGTYNEQFF.

V and J are TRBV5-6 and TRBJ2-2; D call uncertain. V was trimmed by 2 bases and J by 2 bases, leaving 13 bases between them. This CDR3 region has 16 residues. The germline V gene has CDR1 SGHDT and CDR2 YYEEEE. The CDR3 is CASSFSFGVNTGELFF. CDR3 coding DNA: TGTGCCAGCAGCTTTTCTTTTGGGGTTAACACCGGGGAGCTGTTTTTT.

In DNA form, the CDR3 reads TGTGCCAGCAGTTCACAGGGGAGCAATCAGCCCCAGCATTTT. Amino acids: CASSSQGSNQPQHF. V and J are TRBV6-5 and TRBJ1-5, with TRBD1 matching 7 bases. V trimming: 4 bases; J trimming: 1 base; junction bases outside the gene matches: 1. The length of the CDR3 is 14 residues. Germline V gene sequence: CDR1 MNHEY, CDR2 SVGAGI.

The rearrangement links TRBV5-1 to TRBJ2-7; D perhaps matches TRBD2 (5 bases). This CDR3 is 17 amino acids long. Germline loops: CDR1 SGHRS, CDR2 YFSETQ. V gave up 0 bases and J gave up 6 bases, with 22 bases separating them. The CDR3 here is CASSLDPHPSGVGEQYF. CDR3 nucleotide sequence: TGCGCCAGCAGCTTGGATCCCCACCCCAGCGGTGTCGGCGAGCAGTACTTC.

The rearrangement links TRBV19 to TRBJ2-6; 9 nucleotides line up with TRBD1. Germline V gene sequence: CDR1 LNHDA, CDR2 SQIVND (reference sequence). Trimming at V came to 4 bases and at J to 0 bases, leaving 4 bases not matched to a gene. CDR3 size: 17 residues. The CDR3 reads CASSRRTGDSGANVLTF. The CDR3 DNA is TGTGCCAGTAGTAGGAGGACAGGGGACTCTGGGGCCAACGTCCTGACTTTC.

About this clone: Other DNA sequences in this sample translate to the same CDR3. The chain couples TRBV6-1 to TRBJ1-2; unclear D gene. The CDR3 has 13 residues. The germline gives CDR1 MNHNS, CDR2 SASEGT. Trimming left V 2 bases short and J 4 bases short, with 8 bases between. This CDR3 is CASSESGSYGYTF. The CDR3, as DNA: TGTGCCAGCAGTGAATCGGGCAGCTATGGCTACACCTTC.

The gene calls are TRBV30 and TRBJ2-7; D tentatively fits TRBD1 or TRBD2 (5 bases each). The V gene's germline CDR1 is GTSNPN and CDR2 SVGIG (reference sequence). Trimming removed 2 bases from V and 6 bases from J, with 11 bases in between. The CDR3 consists of 12 residues. The DNA of the CDR3 is TGTGCCTGGAGTACGACAGCGGTCGAGCAGTACTTC. It codes for CAWSTTAVEQYF.

The chain carries TRBV2 and TRBJ2-1; D not resolved. The CDR3 runs to 11 residues. Germline-derived CDR1 and CDR2 are SNHLY and FYNNEI. Between the trimmed V and J ends, which lost 6 bases and 6 bases, there was a span of 6 bases. CDR3 nucleotides: TGTGCCAGCAGCACCCTCAATGAGCAGTTCTTC. It specifies CASSTLNEQFF.

J is TRBJ2-5 and V is TRBV27; 10 nucleotides line up with TRBD1. V lost 2 bases, J lost 4 bases, and 7 bases stayed unmatched. Per germline, CDR1 MNHEY and CDR2 SMNVEV (reference sequence). CDR3 size: 16 residues. The CDR3: CASSLRDRGGAETQYF. Here the CDR3 DNA reads TGTGCCAGCAGTTTAAGGGACAGGGGAGGAGCAGAGACCCAGTACTTC.

The V gene is TRBV6-5, the J gene TRBJ2-5, with a possible D match to TRBD1 (6 bases). From germline, CDR1 is MNHEY and CDR2 SVGAGI. Trimming stripped 7 bases from V and 3 bases from J, with 12 bases between. This CDR3 has 13 amino acids. CDR3 nucleotides: TGTGCCAGCACTCATCAGGGGAAAGAGACCCAGTACTTC. It translates to CASTHQGKETQYF.

The chain uses TRBV30 and TRBJ2-7; D perhaps matches TRBD2 (5 bases). Germline V gives CDR1 GTSNPN, CDR2 SVGIG (reference sequence). V lost 4 bases to trimming and J lost 0 bases, with 13 bases between them. This CDR3 spans 14 amino acids. CDR3 region: CAWKSGLSSYEQYF. As DNA, the CDR3 is TGTGCCTGGAAAAGCGGCCTAAGCTCCTACGAGCAGTACTTC.

This clone was recorded once. J is TRBJ2-7 and V is TRBV28; 12 bases map to TRBD1. The CDR3 spans 15 residues. Per germline, CDR1 MDHEN and CDR2 SYDVKM. Trimming cost V 5 bases and J 2 bases; bases outside gene matches: 4. The CDR3 is CASSSGTGGPYEQYF. DNA for the CDR3: TGTGCCAGCAGTAGCGGGACAGGGGGCCCCTACGAGCAGTACTTC.

The CDR3 spells CASSLRTGGLGGYTF. CDR3 coding DNA: TGTGCCAGTAGTCTCCGGACAGGGGGCCTTGGTGGCTACACCTTC. The chain combines TRBV19 with TRBJ1-2, with 11 bases aligning to TRBD1. V lost 5 bases to trimming and J lost 7 bases; unmatched junction nucleotides: 9. This CDR3 region has 15 residues. The germline V gene encodes CDR1 LNHDA and CDR2 SQIVND (reference sequence).

The chain is built from TRBV28 and TRBJ1-4; D unclear. The CDR3 length is 12 residues. The germline V gene encodes CDR1 MDHEN and CDR2 SYDVKM. V was pared by 3 bases and J by 6 bases, with 5 bases between. This chain's CDR3 is CASSLRDEKLFF. The CDR3 DNA sequence: TGTGCCAGCAGTTTGCGGGATGAAAAACTGTTTTTT.

This chain links TRBV6-1 with TRBJ2-6; D remains unclear. This CDR3 has 15 residues. Germline assignment: CDR1 MNHNS and CDR2 SASEGT. V was trimmed by 1 base and J by 0 bases, leaving 4 bases between them. The CDR3 here is CASSEVASGANVLTF. In DNA, the CDR3 is TGTGCCAGCAGTGAAGTGGCCTCTGGGGCCAACGTCCTGACTTTC.

The chain links TRBV2 to TRBJ2-1; 10 bases line up with TRBD2. V shed 7 bases, J shed 1 base, and the junction held 4 bases outside the gene matches. The CDR3 loop spans 15 amino acids. Germline V gives CDR1 SNHLY, CDR2 FYNNEI. CDR3 protein: CASNIAGGSYNEQFF. DNA for the CDR3: TGTGCCAGCAACATAGCGGGGGGATCCTACAATGAGCAGTTCTTC.

The J gene is TRBJ1-5, the V gene TRBV28; unclear D gene. CDR1 and CDR2 (germline): MDHEN, SYDVKM. V was pared by 3 bases and J by 10 bases, with 7 bases between. The CDR3 spans 11 residues. The DNA for the CDR3 is TGTGCCAGCAGTTTGGACGGTCCCCAGCATTTT. Its translation is CASSLDGPQHF.

This chain joins TRBV7-2 and TRBJ2-3; a possible D gene is TRBD2 (5 bases). The CDR3 is made up of 13 amino acids. Germline V gives CDR1 SGHTA, CDR2 FQGNSA. The V gene lost 8 bases and the J gene lost 2 bases, with 11 bases spanning the gap. CDR3 protein: CASRGSPTDTQYF. Written as DNA, the CDR3 is TGTGCCAGCCGAGGGAGTCCCACAGATACGCAGTATTTT.

This chain links TRBV7-9 with TRBJ1-3; unclear D gene. Trimming removed 4 bases at V and 4 bases at J, with 11 bases between. The length of the CDR3 is 14 residues. Germline-derived CDR1 and CDR2 are SEHNR and FQNEAQ (reference sequence). The DNA for the CDR3 is TGTGCCAGCAGCTCGACCCAGGTAGGAAACACCATATATTTT. Protein: CASSSTQVGNTIYF.

CDR3 in DNA: TGTGCCAGCAGTTTAGGAGACAGAGACTACGAGCAGTACTTC. Protein: CASSLGDRDYEQYF. The V gene is TRBV28, the J gene TRBJ2-7; a weak D match, TRBD1 (5 bases). V gave up 2 bases and J gave up 3 bases, with 11 bases separating them. The CDR3 spans 14 residues. The germline CDR1 and CDR2 sequences are MDHEN and SYDVKM.

The chain has TRBV9 and TRBJ1-1, with a tentative D call TRBD1 (6 bases). CDR3 size: 18 residues. Germline V gene sequence: CDR1 SGDLS, CDR2 YYNGEE. The V and J ends lost 4 bases and 5 bases respectively, with 27 bases between them. The CDR3 DNA follows: TGTGCCAGCAGCCCTCCACCGGCGGGGGGCGCTGGGAGGACTGAAGCTTTCTTT. Its protein is CASSPPPAGGAGRTEAFF.

This rearrangement joins TRBV6-6 to TRBJ1-2; no clear D gene. The V gene lost 6 bases and the J gene lost 4 bases, with 21 bases spanning the gap. This CDR3 region has 16 residues. Germline CDR1 is MNHNY and CDR2 is SVGAGI (reference sequence). The CDR3 region is CASRLSRPDRGYGYTF. CDR3 sequence (DNA): TGTGCCAGCAGACTCTCCCGACCCGACCGGGGCTATGGCTACACCTTC.

The CDR3 loop reads CASSVAGPGSYNEQFF. Written as DNA, the CDR3 is TGTGCCAGCAGCGTAGCCGGGCCCGGGTCCTACAATGAGCAGTTCTTC. The chain employs TRBV9 and TRBJ2-1; D ambiguous. In germline, CDR1 is SGDLS, CDR2 YYNGEE. The CDR3 runs to 16 residues. Trimming shortened V by 0 bases and J by 1 base, and 11 bases separated the two germline ends.

V is TRBV10-3 and J is TRBJ2-5; TRBD2 aligns across 10 bases. CDR1 is ENHRY, CDR2 SYGVKD, per germline. The CDR3 length is 14 residues. The trim removed 3 bases at V and 3 bases at J, leaving 1 base unmatched. CDR3 sequence reads: CAISDSGGKETQYF. The CDR3, as DNA: TGTGCCATCAGTGATAGCGGGGGGAAAGAGACCCAGTACTTC.

This chain connects TRBV6-6 to TRBJ2-7; no clear D gene. Looked up from germline, CDR1 is MNHNY and CDR2 is SVGAGI (reference sequence). The ends were cut back, 1 base at V and 2 bases at J, with 6 bases in the middle. This CDR3 spans 13 amino acids. The CDR3: CASSYYQAYEQYF. The CDR3, as DNA: TGTGCCAGCAGTTACTATCAGGCCTACGAGCAGTACTTC.

V and J are TRBV28 and TRBJ1-5; D perhaps matches TRBD1 (5 bases). Deletions cut 2 bases from V and 2 bases from J, with 10 bases between. The germline V gene has CDR1 MDHEN and CDR2 SYDVKM. The CDR3 has 15 amino acids. CDR3 protein: CASSLSGGGNQPQHF. As DNA, the CDR3 is TGTGCCAGCAGTTTAAGTGGGGGGGGCAATCAGCCCCAGCATTTT.

The chain has TRBV7-2 and TRBJ2-7; D unresolved. CDR1 and CDR2 from the germline V gene are SGHTA and FQGNSA. The V end lost 5 bases, the J end lost 5 bases, and 13 bases lay between the germline ends. The CDR3 contains 13 residues. The CDR3 nucleotides read TGTGCCAGCAGCACTCAGGTATCAGACGAGCAGTACTTC. Translation gives CASSTQVSDEQYF. Filled out from reference TRBV7-2 and TRBJ2-7, the complete variable domain reads GAGVSQSPSNKVTEKGKDVELRCDPISGHTALYWYRQSLGQGLEFLIYFQGNSAPDKSGLPSDRFSAERTGGSVSTLTIQRTQQEDSAVYLCASSTQVSDEQYFGPGTRLTVT.